This note documents a single T cell receptor (beta chain) sequence. This entry belongs to a study of cytomegalovirus exposure and HLA in healthy donors. Germline CDR1 SGDLS, CDR2 YYNGEE. This CDR3 contains 15 residues. The germline V and J ends were trimmed by 4 bases and 2 bases, with 14 bases remaining between them. Generated by immunoSEQ multiplex PCR, the TCRdb table keeps only in-frame clones and is missing some. The sample lists 280,000 or so clones; around 87% were seen once. Sequencing was done on a sample of PBMCs. The sequence derives from a woman under 30 in good health and CMV-seronegative. The J gene is TRBJ2-3, the V gene TRBV9; tentatively, D is TRBD2 (6 bases). In nucleotides, the CDR3 is TGTGCCAGCAGCTACAGACTAGAGGTCACAGATACGCAGTATTTT. Its protein product is CASSYRLEVTDTQYF.